This T cell receptor beta chain was sequenced in a study of regulatory T cells in long-lasting Graves disease. The germline V gene has CDR1 SGHDN and CDR2 FVKESK. Trimming at V came to 2 bases and at J to 3 bases, leaving 8 bases not matched to a gene. CDR3 length: 17 residues. The sample holds a few counts of this clonotype. This sample's time point: persistent/refractory GD, antithyroid drugs over 5 years with positive TRAb. Researchers made the TCR library from RNA that was extracted from PBMCs. Arm-PCR of CDR3 regions and iRepertoire HTBI primers were the basis on which TCR beta libraries were built. TCRdb re-analysed the multiplex PCR reads in MiXCR, keeping a single row per CDR3 protein. Counted here are about 470,000 distinct CDR3 sequences, around 20% occurring once; the ten biggest clones make up about 7.8%.

The sequence was collected from a female donor with Graves disease. Sequenced material: peripheral blood mononuclear cells (PBMCs), taken when the disease was refractory, from a patient treated with antithyroid drugs. The rearrangement uses TRBV14 and TRBJ2-7; TRBD2 agrees at 12 bases. The CDR3 sequence is CASSQRLAGDPRYEQYF. The DNA of the CDR3 is TGTGCCAGCAGCCAACGACTAGCGGGAGACCCACGCTACGAGCAGTACTTC.